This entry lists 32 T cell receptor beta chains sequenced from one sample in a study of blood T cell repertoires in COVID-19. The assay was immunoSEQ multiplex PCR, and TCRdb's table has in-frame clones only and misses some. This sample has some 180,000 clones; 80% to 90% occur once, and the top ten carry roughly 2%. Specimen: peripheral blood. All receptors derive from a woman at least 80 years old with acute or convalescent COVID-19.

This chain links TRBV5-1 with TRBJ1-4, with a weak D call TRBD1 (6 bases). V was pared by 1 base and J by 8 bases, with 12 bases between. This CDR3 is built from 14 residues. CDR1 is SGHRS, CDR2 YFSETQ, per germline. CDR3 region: CASSLQGGEEKLFF. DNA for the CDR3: TGCGCCAGCAGCTTGCAAGGGGGAGAGGAAAAACTGTTTTTT.

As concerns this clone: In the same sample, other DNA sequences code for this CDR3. The CDR3 coding sequence is TGCGCCAGCAGCTTGGCTGGCAGGGGGTCTTACGAGCAGTACTTC. It codes for CASSLAGRGSYEQYF. The chain uses TRBV5-1 and TRBJ2-7, with 7 bases matching TRBD1. The CDR3 runs to 15 residues. The germline CDR1 and CDR2 sequences are SGHRS and YFSETQ. Losses at the gene ends were 0 bases for V and 4 bases for J; bases not matched to a gene: 7.

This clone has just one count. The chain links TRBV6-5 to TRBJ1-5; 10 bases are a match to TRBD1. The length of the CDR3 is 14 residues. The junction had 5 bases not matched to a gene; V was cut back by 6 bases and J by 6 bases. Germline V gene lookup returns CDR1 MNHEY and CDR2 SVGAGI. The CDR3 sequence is CASSLDRGRQPQHF. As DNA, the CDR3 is TGTGCCAGCAGCCTAGACAGGGGGCGTCAGCCCCAGCATTTT.

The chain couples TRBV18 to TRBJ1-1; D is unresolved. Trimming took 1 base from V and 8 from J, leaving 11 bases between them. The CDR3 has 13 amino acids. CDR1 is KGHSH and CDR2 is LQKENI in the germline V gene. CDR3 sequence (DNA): TGTGCCAGCTCACCACTGGGAGGATCGGAAGCTTTCTTT. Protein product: CASSPLGGSEAFF. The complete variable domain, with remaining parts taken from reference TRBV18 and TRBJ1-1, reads NAGVMQNPRHLVRRRGQEARLRCSPMKGHSHVYWYRQLPEEGLKFMVYLQKENIIDESGMPKERFSAEFPKEGPSILRIQQVVRGDSAAYFCASSPLGGSEAFFGQGTRLTVV.

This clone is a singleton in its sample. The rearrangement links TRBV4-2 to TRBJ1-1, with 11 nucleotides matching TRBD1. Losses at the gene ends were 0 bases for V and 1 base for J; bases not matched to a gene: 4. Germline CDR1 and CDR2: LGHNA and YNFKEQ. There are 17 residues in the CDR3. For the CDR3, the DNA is TGTGCCAGCAGCCAAGATAGGGGACAGGGGGAGAACACTGAAGCTTTCTTT. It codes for CASSQDRGQGENTEAFF.

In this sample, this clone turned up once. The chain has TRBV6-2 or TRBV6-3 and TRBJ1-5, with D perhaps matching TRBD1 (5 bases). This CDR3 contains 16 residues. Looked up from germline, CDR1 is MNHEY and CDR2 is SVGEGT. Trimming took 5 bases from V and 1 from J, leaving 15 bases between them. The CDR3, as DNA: TGTGCCAGCAGTCCGCAGGGACGGGGGAGCAATCAGCCCCAGCATTTT. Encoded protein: CASSPQGRGSNQPQHF.

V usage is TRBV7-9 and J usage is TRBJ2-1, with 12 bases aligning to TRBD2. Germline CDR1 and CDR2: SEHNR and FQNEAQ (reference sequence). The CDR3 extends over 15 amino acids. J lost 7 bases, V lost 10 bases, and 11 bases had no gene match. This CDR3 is CATSSGLAGKNEQFF. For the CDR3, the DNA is TGTGCCACCAGTTCTGGACTAGCGGGAAAGAATGAGCAGTTCTTC.

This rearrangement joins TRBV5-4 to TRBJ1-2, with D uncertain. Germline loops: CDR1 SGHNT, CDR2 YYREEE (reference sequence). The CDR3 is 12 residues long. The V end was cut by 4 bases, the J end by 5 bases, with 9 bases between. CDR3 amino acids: CASSAPGYGYTF. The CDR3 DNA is TGTGCCAGCAGCGCGCCAGGTTATGGCTACACCTTC.

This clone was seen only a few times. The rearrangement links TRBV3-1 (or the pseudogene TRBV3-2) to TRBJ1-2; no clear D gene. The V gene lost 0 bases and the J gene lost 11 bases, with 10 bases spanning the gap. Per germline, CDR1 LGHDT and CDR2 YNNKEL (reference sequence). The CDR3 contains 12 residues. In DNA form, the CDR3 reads TGTGCCAGCAGCCAAGATAACATTGTTTACACCTTC. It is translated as CASSQDNIVYTF.

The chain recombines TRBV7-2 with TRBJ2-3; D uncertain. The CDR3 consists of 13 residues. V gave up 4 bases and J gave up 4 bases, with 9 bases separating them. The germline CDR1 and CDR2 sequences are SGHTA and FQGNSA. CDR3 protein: CASSSRVADTQYF. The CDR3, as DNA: TGTGCCAGCAGCTCCCGGGTCGCAGATACGCAGTATTTT.

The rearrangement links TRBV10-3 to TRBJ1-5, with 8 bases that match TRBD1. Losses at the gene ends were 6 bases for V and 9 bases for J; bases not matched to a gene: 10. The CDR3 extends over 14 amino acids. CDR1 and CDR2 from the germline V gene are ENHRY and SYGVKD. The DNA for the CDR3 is TGTGCCATCAGCCCGGGACAGGCAGATCGGCCCCAGCATTTT. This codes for CAISPGQADRPQHF.

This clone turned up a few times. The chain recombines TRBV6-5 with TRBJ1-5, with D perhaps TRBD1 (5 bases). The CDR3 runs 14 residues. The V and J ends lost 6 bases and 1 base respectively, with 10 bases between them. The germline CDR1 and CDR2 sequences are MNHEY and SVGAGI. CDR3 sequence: CASRPTGSNQPQHF. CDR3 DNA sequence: TGTGCCAGCAGACCCACAGGAAGCAATCAGCCCCAGCATTTT.

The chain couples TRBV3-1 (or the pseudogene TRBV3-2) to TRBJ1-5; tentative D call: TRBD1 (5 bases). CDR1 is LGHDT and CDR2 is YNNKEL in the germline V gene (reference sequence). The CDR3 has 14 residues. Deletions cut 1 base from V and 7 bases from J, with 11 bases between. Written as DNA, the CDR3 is TGTGCCAGCAGCCAAGGGGGAGGGGAGCAGCCCCAGCATTTT. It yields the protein CASSQGGGEQPQHF.

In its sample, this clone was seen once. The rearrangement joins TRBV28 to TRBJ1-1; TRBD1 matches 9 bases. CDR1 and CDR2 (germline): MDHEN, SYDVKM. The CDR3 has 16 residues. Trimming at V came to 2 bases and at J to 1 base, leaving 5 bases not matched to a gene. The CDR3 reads CASSLGRGQGNTEAFF. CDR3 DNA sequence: TGTGCCAGCAGTTTAGGTAGGGGACAGGGGAACACTGAAGCTTTCTTT.

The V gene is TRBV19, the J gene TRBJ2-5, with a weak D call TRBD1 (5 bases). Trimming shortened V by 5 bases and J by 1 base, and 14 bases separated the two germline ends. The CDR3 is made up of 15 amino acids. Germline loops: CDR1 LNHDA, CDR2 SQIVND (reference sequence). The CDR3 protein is CASSPLAGFQETQYF. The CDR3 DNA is TGTGCCAGTAGTCCCCTCGCAGGGTTCCAAGAGACCCAGTACTTC.

CDR3 sequence (DNA): TGTGCCAGCAGTTACCGTAGTGCCGGGGGTCGGGAGCAGTACTTC. It is translated as CASSYRSAGGREQYF. The chain uses TRBV6-5 and TRBJ2-7, with a tentative D call TRBD2 (6 bases). This CDR3 is 15 amino acids long. Germline V gene data show CDR1 as MNHEY and CDR2 as SVGAGI. Trimming pared 2 bases from V and 7 bases from J, leaving 18 bases between.

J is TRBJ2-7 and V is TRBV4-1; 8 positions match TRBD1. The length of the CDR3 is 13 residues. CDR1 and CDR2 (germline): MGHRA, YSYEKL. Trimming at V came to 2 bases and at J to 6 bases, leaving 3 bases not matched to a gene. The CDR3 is CASSQRTGLEQYF. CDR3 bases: TGCGCCAGCAGCCAAAGGACAGGGCTCGAGCAGTACTTC.

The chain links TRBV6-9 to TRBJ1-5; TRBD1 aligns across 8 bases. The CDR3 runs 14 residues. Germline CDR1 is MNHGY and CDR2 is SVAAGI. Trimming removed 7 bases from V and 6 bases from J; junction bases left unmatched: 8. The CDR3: CASTPDRVSQPQHF. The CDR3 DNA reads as TGTGCCAGCACCCCGGACAGGGTTAGTCAGCCCCAGCATTTT.

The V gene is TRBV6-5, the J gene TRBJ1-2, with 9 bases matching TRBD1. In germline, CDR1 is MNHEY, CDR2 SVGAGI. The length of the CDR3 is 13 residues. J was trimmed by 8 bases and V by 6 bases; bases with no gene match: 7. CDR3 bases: TGTGCCAGCAGGCAGGGACAGGGCAACGGCTACACCTTC. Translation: CASRQGQGNGYTF.

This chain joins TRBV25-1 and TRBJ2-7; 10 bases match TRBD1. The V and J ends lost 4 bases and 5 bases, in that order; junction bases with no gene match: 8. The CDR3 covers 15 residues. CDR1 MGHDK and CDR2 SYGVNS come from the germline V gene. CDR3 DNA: TGTGCCAGCAGTGGAACCTTGGACAGGGGGGACGAGCAGTACTTC. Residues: CASSGTLDRGDEQYF.

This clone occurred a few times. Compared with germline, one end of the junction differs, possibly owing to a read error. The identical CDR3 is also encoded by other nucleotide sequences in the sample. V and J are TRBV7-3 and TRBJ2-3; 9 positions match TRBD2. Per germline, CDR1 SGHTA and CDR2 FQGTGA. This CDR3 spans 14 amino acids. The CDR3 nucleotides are TGTGCCAGCACCTTAGCGGGAGGCACAGATACGCAGTATTTT. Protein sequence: CASTLAGGTDTQYF.

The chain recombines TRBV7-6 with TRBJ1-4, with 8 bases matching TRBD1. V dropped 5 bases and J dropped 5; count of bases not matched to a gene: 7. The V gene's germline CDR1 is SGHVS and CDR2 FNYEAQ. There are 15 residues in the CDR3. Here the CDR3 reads CASSARQGRNEKLFF. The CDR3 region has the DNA TGTGCCAGCAGCGCACGACAGGGGCGAAATGAAAAACTGTTTTTT. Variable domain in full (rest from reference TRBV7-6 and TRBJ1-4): GAGVSQSPRYKVTKRGQDVALRCDPISGHVSLYWYRQALGQGPEFLTYFNYEAQQDKSGLPNDRFSAERPEGSISTLTIQRTEQRDSAMYRCASSARQGRNEKLFFGSGTQLSVL.

The CDR3 DNA is TGTGCCAGCTCGTCGGACAGGGATTTCTACGAGCAGTACTTC. It codes for CASSSDRDFYEQYF. The rearrangement links TRBV18 to TRBJ2-7; 8 bases line up with TRBD1. The germline gives CDR1 KGHSH, CDR2 LQKENI. There are 14 residues in the CDR3. J gave up 3 bases and V 6 bases, and 7 bases lay outside the gene matches.

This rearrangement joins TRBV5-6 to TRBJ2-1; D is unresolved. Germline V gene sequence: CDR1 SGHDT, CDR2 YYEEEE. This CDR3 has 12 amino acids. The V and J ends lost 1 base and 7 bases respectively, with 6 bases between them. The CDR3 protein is CASSLNRNEQFF. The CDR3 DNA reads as TGTGCCAGCAGCTTGAACCGGAATGAGCAGTTCTTC.

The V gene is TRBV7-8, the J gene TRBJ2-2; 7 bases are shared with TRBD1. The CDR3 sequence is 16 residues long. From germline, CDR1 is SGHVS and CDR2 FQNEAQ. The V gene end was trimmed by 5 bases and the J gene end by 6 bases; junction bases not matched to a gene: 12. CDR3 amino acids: CASSASIGTVPGELFF. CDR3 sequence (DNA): TGTGCCAGCAGCGCGTCTATAGGGACAGTCCCCGGGGAGCTGTTTTTT.

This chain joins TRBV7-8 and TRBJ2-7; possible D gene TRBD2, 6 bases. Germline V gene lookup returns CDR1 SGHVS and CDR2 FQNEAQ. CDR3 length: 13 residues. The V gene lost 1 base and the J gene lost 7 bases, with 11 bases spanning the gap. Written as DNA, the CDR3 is TGTGCCAGCAGCTTAGAGCAGGGAGGAGAGCAGTACTTC. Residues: CASSLEQGGEQYF.

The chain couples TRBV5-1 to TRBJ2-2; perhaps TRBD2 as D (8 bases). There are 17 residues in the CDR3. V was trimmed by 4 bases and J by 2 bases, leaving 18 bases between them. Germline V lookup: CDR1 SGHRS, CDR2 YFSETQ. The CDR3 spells CASSREGAHVNTGELFF. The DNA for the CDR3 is TGCGCCAGCAGCCGGGAGGGGGCCCACGTCAACACCGGGGAGCTGTTTTTT.

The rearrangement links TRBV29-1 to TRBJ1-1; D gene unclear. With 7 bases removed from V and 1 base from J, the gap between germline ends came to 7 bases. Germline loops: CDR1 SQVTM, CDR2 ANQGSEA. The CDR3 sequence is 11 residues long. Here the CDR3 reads CSATGNTEAFF. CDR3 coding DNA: TGCAGCGCAACGGGGAACACTGAAGCTTTCTTT.

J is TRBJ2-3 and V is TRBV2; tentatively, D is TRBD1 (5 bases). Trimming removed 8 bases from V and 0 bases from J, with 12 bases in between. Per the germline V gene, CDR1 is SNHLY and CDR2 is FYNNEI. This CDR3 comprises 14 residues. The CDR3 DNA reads TGTGCCAGCTCTAGGACACATAGCACAGATACGCAGTATTTT. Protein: CASSRTHSTDTQYF.

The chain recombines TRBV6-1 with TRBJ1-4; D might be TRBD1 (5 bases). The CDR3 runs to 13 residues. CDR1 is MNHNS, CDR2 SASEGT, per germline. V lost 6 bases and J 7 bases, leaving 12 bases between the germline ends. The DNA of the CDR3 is TGTGCCAGCAGCTCGGACGGGGGTGAAAAACTGTTTTTT. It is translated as CASSSDGGEKLFF.

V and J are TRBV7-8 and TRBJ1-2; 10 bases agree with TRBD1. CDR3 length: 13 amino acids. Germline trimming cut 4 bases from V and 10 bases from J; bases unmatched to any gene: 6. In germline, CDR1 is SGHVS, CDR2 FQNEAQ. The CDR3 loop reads CASSSGTGVDYTF. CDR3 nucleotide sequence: TGTGCCAGCAGCTCCGGGACAGGGGTCGACTACACCTTC.

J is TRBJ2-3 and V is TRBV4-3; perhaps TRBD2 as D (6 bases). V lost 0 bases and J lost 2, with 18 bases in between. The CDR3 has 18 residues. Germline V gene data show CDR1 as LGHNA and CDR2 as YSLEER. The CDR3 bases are TGCGCCAGCAGCCAAGATAGAAACGTGGGGGGAAACACAGATACGCAGTATTTT. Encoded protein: CASSQDRNVGGNTDTQYF.